The sample holds a few counts of the clone carrying this T cell receptor beta chain. The antigen is undetermined. This entry belongs to a study of Graves' ophthalmopathy and Graves' hyperthyroidism. Study conclusions and caveats: Most thyroid-expanded clonotypes exceeding 0.001 frequency were also found in blood.

Unmatched junction bases numbered 6, after V lost 2 bases and J lost 7 bases. CDR1 and CDR2 (germline): SGHVS, FQNEAQ. The CDR3 is 14 amino acids. TCR beta CDR3 regions were amplified from RNA transcripts. Amplification began with first-round RT-PCR using HTBI primers, then second-round multiplex PCR was performed. TCRdb used MiXCR to reprocess the multiplex PCR reads, holding one entry per CDR3 protein. Found here are 560,000 or so distinct CDR3 sequences, about two fifths of them singletons; the top ten hold over 3.5%. Aged 18 to 65, hyperthyroidism patients had new diagnoses of under 2 months' duration. The evidence that diagnosis relied on was clinical symptoms, serum thyroxine, TRAb, thyroid ultrasound and orbital computed tomography.

The chain uses TRBV7-8 and TRBJ1-2; 8 bases are shared with TRBD1. The sample taken for sequencing was peripheral blood or thyroid tissue (not recorded which). The TCR comes from an adult man with Graves' hyperthyroidism. The CDR3: CASSLMPGGFGYTF. The CDR3 nucleotides are TGTGCCAGCAGCTTAATGCCAGGGGGCTTTGGCTACACCTTC.